This TCR beta chain stems from a study of shared T cell receptors in the human thymus. Only in-frame clones appear in the TCRdb table, and some are missing; sequencing was by immunoSEQ multiplex PCR. The table has hundreds of thousands of clones, approximately 89% seen once. The CDR3 is made up of 14 amino acids. Germline V gene lookup returns CDR1 SGHDN and CDR2 FVKESK. Trimming took 0 bases from V and 6 from J, leaving 11 bases between them. These same records also appear under a second study, on human thymus T cells. That investigation notes: Gene usage for V and J segments appeared biased in thymic and blood repertoires.

The sequenced sample consisted of thymocytes. This TCR was recovered from a boy younger than two with a congenital heart defect. V gene TRBV14 combines with J gene TRBJ1-2, with D possibly TRBD1 on 6 matching bases. CDR3 sequence reads: CASSQDFTGNGYTF. The CDR3, as DNA: TGTGCCAGCAGCCAAGATTTTACAGGGAATGGCTACACCTTC.